Below, 18 T cell receptor beta chains from the same sample are listed, as sequenced in a study of T cell responses to AZD1222 COVID-19 vaccine. Produced via immunoSEQ multiplex PCR; TCRdb's table is partial and in-frame only. Of under 200,000 clones detected, around nine tenths appear once; the ten largest clones hold around 3.6%. Specimen: peripheral blood, collected 28 days after the second dose of the MenACWY control vaccine. The source of these receptors is an adult who received the MenACWY meningococcal vaccine as a control.

In its sample, this clone was seen once. This chain uses TRBV11-3 with TRBJ2-1; 12 nucleotides align to TRBD2. CDR1 is SGHNT, CDR2 YENEEA, per germline. V lost 0 bases and J lost 6; bases outside the gene matches: 3. CDR3 length: 16 amino acids. CDR3 residues: CASSLDVLAGGNEQFF. DNA of the CDR3: TGTGCCAGCAGCTTAGATGTACTAGCGGGAGGCAATGAGCAGTTCTTC.

The count of this clone is one. The chain couples TRBV6-5 to TRBJ1-1; the D is unclear. V was clipped by 2 bases and J by 1 base, with 14 bases between them. The germline gives CDR1 MNHEY, CDR2 SVGAGI. This CDR3 is 16 amino acids long. The CDR3 DNA sequence: TGTGCCAGCAGTTACCTAACCACCCGAGGGAACACTGAAGCTTTCTTT. Amino acids: CASSYLTTRGNTEAFF.

V usage is TRBV4-2 and J usage is TRBJ2-7; D unresolved. CDR1 and CDR2 (germline): LGHNA, YNFKEQ. V lost 0 bases and J lost 2, with 8 bases in between. The CDR3 length is 14 residues. The CDR3 here is CASSQDGGTYEQYF. The CDR3 DNA sequence: TGTGCCAGCAGCCAAGATGGCGGAACCTACGAGCAGTACTTC.

The chain recombines TRBV7-2 with TRBJ2-7; unclear D gene. The CDR3 spans 14 residues. V dropped 1 base and J dropped 3 bases, with 10 bases sitting between them. The germline V gene has CDR1 SGHTA and CDR2 FQGNSA. The CDR3 DNA is TGTGCCAGCAGCTTAGTCCAGGATATCTACGAGCAGTACTTC. Its translation is CASSLVQDIYEQYF.

The chain joins TRBV7-9 to TRBJ1-1; 9 bases are shared with TRBD1. The CDR3 spans 13 residues. With V trimmed by 1 base and J by 10 bases, 4 bases remained unmatched. Germline V gene lookup returns CDR1 SEHNR and CDR2 FQNEAQ (reference sequence). The CDR3 loop is CASSLGRQGGAFF. Here the CDR3 DNA reads TGTGCCAGCAGCTTAGGGCGACAGGGGGGAGCTTTCTTT.

This chain links TRBV5-1 with TRBJ2-3; 13 nucleotides agree with TRBD2. V trimming: 4 bases; J trimming: 7 bases; junction bases outside the gene matches: 6. The V gene's germline CDR1 is SGHRS and CDR2 YFSETQ. The CDR3 runs 15 residues. In nucleotides, the CDR3 is TGCGCCAGCAGCGCCTGGACTAGCGGGAGCAATACGCAGTATTTT. It encodes CASSAWTSGSNTQYF.

J is TRBJ1-3 and V is TRBV5-1; D perhaps matches TRBD1 (5 bases). Trimming removed 0 bases from V and 6 bases from J, with 10 bases in between. Per germline, CDR1 SGHRS and CDR2 YFSETQ. CDR3 size: 14 residues. Here the CDR3 reads CASSLGGGSNTIYF. CDR3 nucleotide sequence: TGCGCCAGCAGCTTGGGCGGGGGGTCAAACACCATATATTTT. Drawing the rest from reference TRBV5-1 and TRBJ1-3, the complete variable domain is KAGVTQTPRYLIKTRGQQVTLSCSPISGHRSVSWYQQTPGQGLQFLFEYFSETQRNKGNFPGRFSGRQFSNSRSEMNVSTLELGDSALYLCASSLGGGSNTIYFGEGSWLTVV.

The gene calls are TRBV29-1 and TRBJ1-2; TRBD1 might be the D (5 bases). CDR1 is SQVTM and CDR2 is ANQGSEA in the germline V gene. V lost 7 bases, J lost 2 bases, and 17 bases lay in between. This CDR3 spans 14 amino acids. The CDR3 region has the DNA TGCAGCGCCGCGGCCGGACAATTAAACTATGGCTACACCTTC. This gives the protein CSAAAGQLNYGYTF.

The chain recombines TRBV9 with TRBJ2-1; D unresolved. V dropped 4 bases and J dropped 4 bases, with 15 bases sitting between them. CDR3 length: 15 amino acids. The germline V gene encodes CDR1 SGDLS and CDR2 YYNGEE. CDR3 loop: CASSSLSPLYNEQFF. The CDR3 bases are TGTGCCAGCAGCTCACTTTCCCCCCTGTACAATGAGCAGTTCTTC.

This sequence joins TRBV27 and TRBJ1-1, with D uncertain. V was cut by 2 bases and J by 3 bases, with 10 bases left in between. Germline values: CDR1 MNHEY, CDR2 SMNVEV (reference sequence). The CDR3 extends over 14 amino acids. For the CDR3, the DNA is TGTGCCAGCAGTTTAAGGCAGGCCTACACTGAAGCTTTCTTT. Its translation is CASSLRQAYTEAFF.

The rearrangement joins TRBV30 to TRBJ2-7; perhaps TRBD2 as D (5 bases). The germline V and J ends were trimmed by 2 bases and 7 bases, with 18 bases remaining between them. CDR3 length: 14 amino acids. The germline gives CDR1 GTSNPN, CDR2 SVGIG (reference sequence). DNA for the CDR3: TGTGCCTGGAGTCCAAAGATGGGAGTGGGGGAGCAGTACTTC. It yields the protein CAWSPKMGVGEQYF.

V is TRBV6-4 and J is TRBJ2-1, with 8 bases aligning to TRBD2. The CDR3 contains 13 residues. After removal of 6 bases from V and 9 bases from J, the junction contained 7 bases not matched to a gene. Per the germline V gene, CDR1 is MRHNA and CDR2 is SNTAGT. As DNA, the CDR3 is TGTGCCAGCAGCGGGAGGGTATTAGGTGAGCAGTTCTTC. Translating it yields CASSGRVLGEQFF.

This rearrangement joins TRBV28 to TRBJ1-2, with 11 nucleotides matching TRBD1. Germline assignment: CDR1 MDHEN and CDR2 SYDVKM. The length of the CDR3 is 15 residues. The J segment lost 4 bases and the V segment lost 7 bases, leaving 8 bases of the junction unmatched. Written as DNA, the CDR3 is TGTGCCAGCATGGGGGGACAGGGGGTGGCCTATGGCTACACCTTC. This gives the protein CASMGGQGVAYGYTF.

This clone was picked up one time. This sequence joins TRBV10-3 and TRBJ2-2, with 7 bases lining up with TRBD1. Trimming at V came to 4 bases and at J to 0 bases, leaving 8 bases not matched to a gene. CDR1 is ENHRY and CDR2 is SYGVKD in the germline V gene. This CDR3 is built from 17 residues. The CDR3 DNA reads as TGTGCCATCAGTGCCGGGACAGTCGGGCCGAACACCGGGGAGCTGTTTTTT. This gives the protein CAISAGTVGPNTGELFF.

This clone has a single count. This chain uses TRBV6-4 with TRBJ1-1; D may be TRBD1 (5 bases). V was cut by 4 bases and J by 4 bases, with 13 bases left in between. Germline values: CDR1 MRHNA, CDR2 SNTAGT. This CDR3 contains 14 residues. In nucleotides, the CDR3 is TGTGCCAGCAGTGCCGATGGGGGGGGCACTGAAGCTTTCTTT. The encoded protein is CASSADGGGTEAFF.

V and J are TRBV29-1 and TRBJ2-1, with 9 bases matching TRBD2. V trimming: 7 bases; J trimming: 4 bases; junction bases outside the gene matches: 20. CDR3 size: 18 residues. Germline-derived CDR1 and CDR2 are SQVTM and ANQGSEA. CDR3 in DNA: TGCAGCGCCTTCGGGCGGGAGGGCCAAACTACCCGATACAATGAGCAGTTCTTC. Translation gives CSAFGREGQTTRYNEQFF.

This chain joins TRBV5-1 and TRBJ2-1; TRBD2 might be the D (6 bases). The CDR3 covers 13 residues. Germline CDR1 SGHRS, CDR2 YFSETQ. With 0 bases removed from V and 15 bases from J, the gap between germline ends came to 16 bases. Written as DNA, the CDR3 is TGCGCCAGCAGCTTGGAAACCGGAATGGGGGGGTTCTTC. It specifies CASSLETGMGGFF.

This clone was observed once. The chain links TRBV9 to TRBJ2-5, with 8 positions matching TRBD2. V lost 4 bases, J lost 4 bases, and 12 bases stayed unmatched. The germline gives CDR1 SGDLS, CDR2 YYNGEE. This CDR3 spans 16 amino acids. The CDR3 reads CASSSQTSGGGETQYF. The CDR3 DNA reads as TGTGCCAGCAGCTCGCAAACTAGCGGCGGGGGAGAGACCCAGTACTTC.